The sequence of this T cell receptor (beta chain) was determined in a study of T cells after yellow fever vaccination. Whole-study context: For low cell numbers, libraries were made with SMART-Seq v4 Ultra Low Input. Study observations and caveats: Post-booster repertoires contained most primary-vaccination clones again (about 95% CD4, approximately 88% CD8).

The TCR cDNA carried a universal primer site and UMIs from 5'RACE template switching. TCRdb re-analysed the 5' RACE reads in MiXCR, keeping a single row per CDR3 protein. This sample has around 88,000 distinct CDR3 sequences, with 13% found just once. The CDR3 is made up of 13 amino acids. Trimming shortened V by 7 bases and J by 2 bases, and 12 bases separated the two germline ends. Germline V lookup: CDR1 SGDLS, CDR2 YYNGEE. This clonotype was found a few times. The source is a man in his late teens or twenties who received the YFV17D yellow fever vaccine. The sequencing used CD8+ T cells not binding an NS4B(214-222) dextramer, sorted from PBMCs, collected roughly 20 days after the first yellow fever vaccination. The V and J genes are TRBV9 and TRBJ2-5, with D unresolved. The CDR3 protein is CASRRTEQETQYF. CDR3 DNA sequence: TGTGCCAGCCGACGGACGGAACAAGAGACCCAGTACTTC. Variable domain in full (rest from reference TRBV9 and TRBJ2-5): DSGVTQTPKHLITATGQRVTLRCSPRSGDLSVYWYQQSLDQGLQFLIQYYNGEERAKGNILERFSAQQFPDLHSELNLSSLELGDSALYFCASRRTEQETQYFGPGTRLLVL.